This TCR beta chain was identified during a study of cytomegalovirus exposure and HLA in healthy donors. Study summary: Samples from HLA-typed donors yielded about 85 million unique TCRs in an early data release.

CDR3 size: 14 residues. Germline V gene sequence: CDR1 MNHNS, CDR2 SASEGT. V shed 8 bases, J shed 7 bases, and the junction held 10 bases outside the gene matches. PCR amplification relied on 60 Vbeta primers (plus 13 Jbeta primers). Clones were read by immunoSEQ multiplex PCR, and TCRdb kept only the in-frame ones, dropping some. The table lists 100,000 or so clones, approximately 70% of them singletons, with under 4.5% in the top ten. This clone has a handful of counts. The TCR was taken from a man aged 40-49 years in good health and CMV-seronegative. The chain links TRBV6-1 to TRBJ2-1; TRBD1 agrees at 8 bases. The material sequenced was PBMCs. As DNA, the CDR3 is TGTGCCAGCGGGCCGGGACAGGTCCAGAATGAGCAGTTCTTC. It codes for CASGPGQVQNEQFF.